The entry that follows covers one T cell receptor (beta chain) sequence. Its antigen is not identified. The CDR3 consists of 17 residues. The trim removed 5 bases at V and 4 bases at J, leaving 14 bases unmatched. CDR1 SGHNT and CDR2 YYREEE come from the germline V gene (reference sequence). This entry belongs to a study of siplizumab effects on memory and regulatory T cells. Notes on the study in general: The study found that mappable alloreactive CD4+ clones averaged about 70% Treg-derived with siplizumab and around 25% in controls. Naive-or-memory phenotypes were unassignable for roughly 80-95% of proliferating CD4+ or CD8+ clones. The apparent diversity of naive T cells exceeded that of memory cells, and naive T cells seemed to make a major contribution to the alloresponse.

Each sample had about 100,000 TCR templates assayed. Clones were read by immunoSEQ multiplex PCR, and TCRdb kept only the in-frame ones, dropping some. The sample carries 75,000 to 100,000 clones, 85% to 95% recorded once. The sequence was collected from a human donor in good health. The sample was non-Treg CD4+ T cells sorted from blood. This sequence joins TRBV5-4 and TRBJ2-3; 9 positions agree with TRBD1. This chain's CDR3 is CASRRGGTGLGADTQYF. As DNA, the CDR3 is TGTGCCAGCAGGAGGGGGGGGACAGGGCTCGGGGCAGATACGCAGTATTTT.